The entry that follows covers one T cell receptor beta chain sequence. What it binds is unknown. Before being chosen for sequencing, patients had shown CD8+CD57+ cell expansion by flow cytometry. Severe acquired aplastic anemia was diagnosed in all patients. The data originate from a study of CD8+CD57+ T cells in acquired aplastic anemia. Study information: When averaged, DNA from sorted CD4+ and CD8+ cells came to 3 to 4 ug. Study-level results: Simpson's diversity of CD8+ cells was not significantly different in patients compared with controls.

This CDR3 contains 17 residues. CDR1 and CDR2 (germline): MNHNY, SVGAGI (reference sequence). V was pared by 7 bases and J by 3 bases, with 24 bases between. Genomic DNA acted as the template from which TCR beta VDJ combination and CDR3 sequence profiling were carried out. Via MiXCR, TCRdb re-called the reads, giving one row per CDR3 protein. Of fewer than 250,000 distinct CDR3 sequences in the sample, around 45% were seen once. This chain connects TRBV6-6 to TRBJ1-1; D is uncertain. The TCR comes from a human donor with aplastic anemia. What was sequenced was sorted CD4+, CD8+, or CD8+CD57+ T cells (not recorded which) from PBMCs. The CDR3 sequence is CASKVRPFFNFYTEAFF. CDR3 nucleotides: TGTGCCAGCAAAGTCCGGCCGTTCTTTAATTTTTACACTGAAGCTTTCTTT.